This section outlines one T cell receptor beta chain sequence together with its context. V was clipped by 4 bases and J by 7 bases, with 16 bases between them. In germline, CDR1 is LGHNA, CDR2 YNFKEQ. The CDR3 consists of 14 residues. The entry originates in a study of early T cells in non-severe SARS-CoV-2 infection. Individual cDNA molecules each received unique molecular identifiers attached to them. TCRdb re-analysed the 5' RACE reads in MiXCR, keeping a single row per CDR3 protein. The sample includes tens of thousands of distinct CDR3 sequences, approximately 13% seen only once; the top ten take roughly 2.5%.

This clonotype was obtained from an adult who was a healthcare worker with PCR-confirmed SARS-CoV-2 infection or an uninfected control (not recorded which). The specimen was whole blood, collected at baseline. This chain uses TRBV4-2 with TRBJ2-5, with D possibly TRBD2 on 5 matching bases. The CDR3 protein is CASSLPGVVVTQYF. Written as DNA, the CDR3 is TGTGCCAGCAGCCTCCCCGGGGTAGTTGTGACCCAGTACTTC.